The source of this T cell receptor beta chain is a study of regulatory T cells in long-lasting Graves disease. The wider study: Persistence in Graves' disease denoted antithyroid drug use beyond 5 years alongside positive TSH receptor antibodies.

V was pared by 4 bases and J by 0 bases, with 13 bases between. Per germline, CDR1 SEHNR and CDR2 FQNEAQ (reference sequence). CDR3 length: 15 amino acids. The time point here: persistent/refractory GD, antithyroid drugs over 5 years with positive TRAb. The TCR library was made from RNA extracted from PBMCs. Researchers made TCR beta libraries by using iRepertoire HTBI primers and running Arm-PCR on CDR3 regions. Each CDR3 protein is one row after TCRdb ran MiXCR on the multiplex PCR reads. In the table there are over 300,000 distinct CDR3 sequences, around a fifth of which are singletons. Study-wide points: The study found TRBV28, TRBJ1-2 and TRBJ2-5 favored in persistent disease. Limited sample numbers may have lowered accuracy.

With regard to this clonotype: What it binds is unknown.

This specimen consisted of peripheral blood mononuclear cells (PBMCs), obtained when the disease was refractory, from a patient treated with antithyroid drugs. The V gene is TRBV7-9, the J gene TRBJ2-7; either TRBD1 or TRBD2 may fit D (5 bases each). The receptor comes from a female donor with Graves disease. CDR3: CASSSGPMSSYEQYF. The DNA for the CDR3 is TGTGCCAGCAGCTCGGGACCGATGAGCTCCTACGAGCAGTACTTC.